The present T cell receptor (beta chain) was sequenced within a study of blood T cell repertoires in COVID-19. Study-wide background: The United States, Italy and Spain provided the acute and convalescent COVID-19 samples.

The study assigned cohorts using participant-reported clinical history. Profiling relied on immunoSEQ multiplex PCR, and the TCRdb table lists in-frame clones only, not all of them. The sample comprises roughly 330,000 clones, roughly 86% of which are singletons, and less than 6% rests with the top ten. V was pared by 2 bases and J by 2 bases, with 8 bases of the junction left unmatched. CDR1 SNHLY and CDR2 FYNNEI come from the germline V gene. The CDR3 has 18 amino acids. This chain joins TRBV2 and TRBJ2-5; 13 nucleotides agree with TRBD2. The receptor comes from a woman aged 25 to 39 who had recovered from COVID-19. Sequencing was carried out using PBMCs or T cells enriched from blood (not recorded which). CDR3 bases: TGTGCCAGCAGTGAAAGGTTGGCGGGACTAGCGGGACAAGAGACCCAGTACTTC. This encodes CASSERLAGLAGQETQYF.